These T cell receptor beta chains were read from a single sample in a study of blood T cell repertoires in COVID-19. Repertoires were generated with immunoSEQ multiplex PCR, while TCRdb's copy carries only in-frame clones and drops some. The repertoire consists of more than 90,000 clones, with 75% to 85% occurring once and the leading ten covering 7.9%. The sample taken for sequencing was peripheral blood. The receptors here all came from a man aged 70 or older with acute or convalescent COVID-19. Each CDR3 is given with its conserved first and last residue. The D gene is left open where the match is weak.

TRBV5-1,TRBD1,CASSEGTAVNYGYTF
TRBV19,.,CASSKGEWSYEQYF
TRBV18,.,CASSPTHGDSGGELFF
TRBV28,TRBD1,CASSPTGTGGKGEQFF
TRBV6-5,TRBD2,CASSSPRLAGYEQYF
TRBV6-5,TRBD1,CAGQGLLNTEAFF
TRBV28,.,CASIGISSYNSPLHF
TRBV29-1,TRBD1,CSVGTDGYTF
TRBV4-2,TRBD1,CASSQQGATFSGNTIYF
TRBV2,.,CASRPYRDNEQFF
TRBV5-4,.,CASRQGIAGNTIYF
TRBV29-1,.,CSVEVRGLGDTQYF
TRBV9,TRBD1,CASSVGSGGDTIYF
TRBV20-1,.,CSARSGHEQYF
TRBV9,.,CASSGGGVPDTQYF
TRBV7-3,.,CASSQRGFSEAFF
TRBV30,.,CAWTHLGGYGYTF
TRBV20-1,TRBD2,CSASLAGVVSEQFF
TRBV19,.,CASSMAGQLKNTEAFF
TRBV5-4,TRBD1,CASSLGAPGQGQPQHF